The 21 T cell receptor beta chains listed next were all sequenced from one sample in a study of cytomegalovirus exposure and HLA in healthy donors. PCR amplification relied on 60 Vbeta primers (plus 13 Jbeta primers). Libraries were prepared by immunoSEQ multiplex PCR; TCRdb keeps only in-frame clonotypes and omits some of them. The sample has some 190,000 clones, about 80% seen once. Sequencing used PBMCs. The source of these receptors is a man aged 18-30 years in good health and CMV-seronegative.

The chain recombines TRBV7-2 with TRBJ1-6; possibly TRBD1 for D (5 bases). This CDR3 region has 17 residues. CDR1 and CDR2 from the germline V gene are SGHTA and FQGNSA. Deletions cut 4 bases from V and 0 bases from J, with 13 bases between. DNA for the CDR3: TGTGCCAGCAGCTCAGTGGGGGGAAGCTCCTATAATTCACCCCTCCACTTT. Translation: CASSSVGGSSYNSPLHF.

The V call is TRBV7-8, the J call TRBJ2-2; the match to TRBD2 covers 8 bases. From germline, CDR1 is SGHVS and CDR2 FQNEAQ. The V and J ends lost 1 base and 2 bases, in that order; junction bases with no gene match: 6. This CDR3 has 17 amino acids. This chain's CDR3 is CASSLVFGGANTGELFF. Here the CDR3 DNA reads TGTGCCAGCAGCTTAGTGTTCGGGGGGGCCAACACCGGGGAGCTGTTTTTT.

DNA of the CDR3: TGTGCCAGCAGCTTATCTTCGGGGACCGGGGAGCTGTTTTTT. Encoded protein: CASSLSSGTGELFF. The chain has TRBV11-3 and TRBJ2-2; maybe TRBD2 (5 bases). This CDR3 contains 14 residues. Germline V gene data show CDR1 as SGHNT and CDR2 as YENEEA. V lost 2 bases and J 5 bases, leaving 9 bases between the germline ends. Together with reference TRBV11-3 and TRBJ2-2, the CDR3 gives the full variable domain: EAGVVQSPRYKIIEKKQPVAFWCNPISGHNTLYWYLQNLGQGPELLIRYENEEAVDDSQLPKDRFSAERLKGVDSTLKIQPAELGDSAVYLCASSLSSGTGELFFGEGSRLTVL.

This clone has a handful of counts. This rearrangement joins TRBV7-9 to TRBJ1-2; D perhaps matches TRBD1 (6 bases). Trimming shortened V by 5 bases and J by 0 bases, and 16 bases separated the two germline ends. Per germline, CDR1 SEHNR and CDR2 FQNEAQ (reference sequence). This CDR3 contains 16 residues. CDR3 loop: CASSPPAGDTNYGYTF. CDR3 sequence (DNA): TGTGCCAGCAGCCCTCCTGCGGGGGACACTAACTATGGCTACACCTTC.

The CDR3 nucleotides are TGTGCCAGCAGCCAAGGCAGGTCCGTAGCCGGGGAGCTGTTTTTT. This codes for CASSQGRSVAGELFF. The chain couples TRBV14 to TRBJ2-2; no clear D gene. Germline loops: CDR1 SGHDN, CDR2 FVKESK. The CDR3 extends over 15 amino acids. Trimming removed 1 base from V and 6 bases from J, with 12 bases in between.

The DNA for the CDR3 is TGTGCCAGTAGTAGGCAGGGGGGCACTGAAGCTTTCTTT. This sequence encodes CASSRQGGTEAFF. The chain is built from TRBV19 and TRBJ1-1, with 7 bases that match TRBD1. The CDR3 is made up of 13 amino acids. From germline, CDR1 is LNHDA and CDR2 SQIVND (reference sequence). After removal of 4 bases from V and 4 bases from J, the junction contained 3 bases not matched to a gene.

This sequence joins TRBV20-1 and TRBJ1-1; possibly TRBD1 for D (5 bases). This CDR3 is built from 11 residues. Trimming stripped 3 bases from V and 8 bases from J, with 10 bases between. The germline CDR1 and CDR2 sequences are DFQATT and SNEGSKA (reference sequence). The CDR3 DNA reads as TGCAGTGCTAGGGAGTACAGGGAAGCTTTCTTT. It encodes CSAREYREAFF.

This clone was observed a handful of times. The chain couples TRBV19 to TRBJ1-2, with a tentative D call TRBD1 (5 bases). There are 13 residues in the CDR3. V was pared by 3 bases and J by 8 bases, with 13 bases between. CDR1 is LNHDA, CDR2 SQIVND, per germline (reference sequence). DNA of the CDR3: TGTGCCAGTAGTATCGCAGGGAAGGGAGGCTACACCTTC. It translates to CASSIAGKGGYTF.

The genes are TRBV2 and TRBJ1-5; 11 bases agree with TRBD1. J lost 7 bases, V lost 6 bases, and 2 bases had no gene match. The germline gives CDR1 SNHLY, CDR2 FYNNEI. CDR3 length equals 13 residues. The CDR3 sequence: CASRGTGGQPQHF. The DNA for the CDR3 is TGTGCCAGCAGAGGGACAGGGGGACAGCCCCAGCATTTT.

The rearrangement links TRBV1 to TRBJ2-3; the table gives TRBD2 as D, unverified against the DNA. TRBV1 is marked as a pseudogene. This CDR3 comprises 18 residues. The CDR3 DNA is TGCACCAGCAGCCCACCCTGCACTAGCGGCCCGATTACAGATACGCAGTATTTT. Translation: CTSSPPCTSGPITDTQYF.

Regarding this clone: The junction departs from germline at one end; a sequencing error may be responsible. V usage is TRBV7-7 and J usage is TRBJ2-5, with 8 bases lining up with TRBD2. Looked up from germline, CDR1 is SSHAT and CDR2 is FNYEAQ (reference sequence). The CDR3 contains 15 residues. Written as DNA, the CDR3 is TGTGCTAGCAGCCCCCGGGGGGGGGTTCAAGAGACCCAGTACTTC. Its protein is CASSPRGGVQETQYF.

J is TRBJ2-7 and V is TRBV5-1; TRBD1 might be the D (6 bases). V shed 5 bases and J shed 11 bases, with 23 bases lying between them. The CDR3 has 14 amino acids. Germline V gives CDR1 SGHRS, CDR2 YFSETQ. CDR3: CASREDRTQLWKYF. CDR3 coding DNA: TGCGCCAGCAGGGAGGACAGAACACAGCTTTGGAAGTACTTC.

Comment on this clone: The identical CDR3 is also encoded by other nucleotide sequences in the sample. The chain joins TRBV14 to TRBJ1-4; D might be TRBD1 (6 bases). This CDR3 comprises 14 residues. CDR1 and CDR2 (germline): SGHDN, FVKESK. The V gene lost 3 bases and the J gene lost 4 bases, with 9 bases spanning the gap. The CDR3 nucleotides are TGTGCCAGCAGCCAGGACAGACTTAATGAAAAACTGTTTTTT. Protein: CASSQDRLNEKLFF. The full variable domain, with the rest looked up from reference TRBV14 and TRBJ1-4, is EAGVTQFPSHSVIEKGQTVTLRCDPISGHDNLYWYRRVMGKEIKFLLHFVKESKQDESGMPNNRFLAERTGGTYSTLKVQPAELEDSGVYFCASSQDRLNEKLFFGSGTQLSVL.

This clone appeared a few times. The chain joins TRBV11-3 to TRBJ2-5; tentatively, D is TRBD2 (5 bases). The CDR3 extends over 17 amino acids. Germline CDR1 reads SGHNT; CDR2 reads YENEEA. Trimming cost V 4 bases and J 0 bases, with 18 bases left between them. The CDR3 sequence: CASSSTYLTTYQETQYF. CDR3 bases: TGTGCCAGCAGCTCCACCTATTTGACTACGTACCAAGAGACCCAGTACTTC.

The V gene is TRBV18, the J gene TRBJ2-1; 15 nucleotides match TRBD2. This CDR3 has 15 residues. V lost 4 bases, J lost 7 bases, and 2 bases stayed unmatched. In germline, CDR1 is KGHSH, CDR2 LQKENI. The CDR3: CASSRTSGGDNEQFF. The CDR3 nucleotides read TGTGCCAGCTCACGGACTAGCGGGGGGGATAATGAGCAGTTCTTC.

The V call is TRBV7-9, the J call TRBJ2-1, with 7 bases aligning to TRBD2. The junction had 4 bases not matched to a gene; V was cut back by 5 bases and J by 6 bases. This CDR3 is built from 13 residues. Germline V gene lookup returns CDR1 SEHNR and CDR2 FQNEAQ (reference sequence). The CDR3 sequence is CASSDPSGNEQFF. The CDR3 bases are TGTGCCAGCAGCGACCCTAGCGGCAATGAGCAGTTCTTC.

CDR3 region: CATSGTGVVNEQFF. The CDR3 DNA reads as TGTGCCACCTCCGGGACAGGGGTGGTGAATGAGCAGTTCTTC. The J gene is TRBJ2-1, the V gene TRBV6-5, with 10 nucleotides matching TRBD1. V shed 10 bases, J shed 7 bases, and the junction held 10 bases outside the gene matches. CDR3 length: 14 amino acids. The germline V gene has CDR1 MNHEY and CDR2 SVGAGI.

The genes are TRBV6-5 and TRBJ1-5, with TRBD1 matching 7 bases. J gave up 3 bases and V 0 bases, and 2 bases lay outside the gene matches. The CDR3 has 15 residues. The germline CDR1 and CDR2 sequences are MNHEY and SVGAGI. This CDR3 reads CASSYSTGYNQPQHF. CDR3 nucleotides: TGTGCCAGCAGTTACTCGACAGGGTACAATCAGCCCCAGCATTTT.

The chain employs TRBV29-1 and TRBJ2-1, with 8 bases aligning to TRBD1. Germline V gene data show CDR1 as SQVTM and CDR2 as ANQGSEA. The CDR3 totals 14 residues. V shed 4 bases and J 3 bases; nucleotides not matched to a gene: 5. Here the CDR3 DNA reads TGCAGCGTTGTCCGGACAGGGCGCTACAATGAGCAGTTCTTC. Amino acids: CSVVRTGRYNEQFF.

The chain couples TRBV5-4 to TRBJ2-3; D is perhaps TRBD2 (6 bases). Germline values: CDR1 SGHNT, CDR2 YYREEE (reference sequence). The V end lost 4 bases, the J end lost 0 bases, and 15 bases lay between the germline ends. This CDR3 is 16 amino acids long. CDR3 nucleotides: TGTGCCAGCAGCCATGGGACTTCCCTTAGCACAGATACGCAGTATTTT. Protein sequence: CASSHGTSLSTDTQYF.

V gene TRBV7-9 combines with J gene TRBJ1-2; D is possibly TRBD1 (5 bases). CDR1 SEHNR and CDR2 FQNEAQ come from the germline V gene (reference sequence). The CDR3 has 16 residues. V was shortened by 1 base and J by 0 bases, with 12 bases between the two germline ends. Written as DNA, the CDR3 is TGTGCCAGCAGCTTAGGGGGCACCTCGGCTAACTATGGCTACACCTTC. Translating gives CASSLGGTSANYGYTF.